The clone carrying this T cell receptor (beta chain) showed up many times. Its matching antigen is unknown. Between the trimmed V and J ends, which lost 1 base and 3 bases, there was a span of 10 bases. There are 13 residues in the CDR3. Germline CDR1 DFQATT, CDR2 SNEGSKA (reference sequence). Quantitative barcoded 5'-RACE was used to prepare TCR beta libraries. TCRdb independently ran MiXCR on the 5' RACE reads; one entry per CDR3 protein. This table has under 300,000 distinct CDR3 sequences, around 9.2% appearing once. These data originate in a study of CD8 T cells in ankylosing spondylitis. Overall study findings and caveats: Earlier work had already found some motif variants in reactive arthritis synovial fluid and blood.

This chain uses TRBV20-1 with TRBJ2-7; D unclear. The clonotype was recovered from a male donor with ankylosing spondylitis or in good health (not recorded which). Sequencing input: blood, either unsorted or a sorted T cell fraction (not recorded which). The CDR3 coding sequence is TGCAGTGCTAGAGTTGCAGCAGACTACGAGCAGTACTTC. Its protein product is CSARVAADYEQYF.